The source of this T cell receptor (beta chain) is a study of a mutant IDH1 vaccine in newly diagnosed glioma. Study as a whole: Radiotherapy alone preceded vaccination by 4-6 weeks; alternatively, vaccination started with temozolomide cycles. Previous care, which was radiotherapy, temozolomide, or both, most often involved both. Scheduled at week 35, visit V12 preceded visit V13, held at week 47.

Described time point: week 47, end of study. Doses consisted of 300 ug of mutant IDH1 20-mer peptide each, paired with topical imiquimod. In the case of this clone: What it recognizes is unknown.

Using immunoSEQ multiplex PCR, the repertoire was profiled, and TCRdb retains in-frame clones only, with some absent. The sample includes tens of thousands of clones, approximately 71% of them seen just once. The sample here was PBMCs, taken from a glioma patient whose treatment included an IDH1 peptide vaccine. The receptor comes from a man in his fifties with glioma.

The DNA of the CDR3 is TGTGCCAGCAGCCCGGCGCAGGGGCCAGCCACTTACGAGCAGTACTTC. It is translated as CASSPAQGPATYEQYF. V and J are TRBV7-9 and TRBJ2-7; D may be TRBD1 (6 bases). Trimming pared 5 bases from V and 4 bases from J, leaving 21 bases between. The germline V gene has CDR1 SEHNR and CDR2 FQNEAQ (reference sequence). The CDR3 is 16 residues long. Full variable domain (rest looked up from reference TRBV7-9 and TRBJ2-7): DTGVSQNPRHKITKRGQNVTFRCDPISEHNRLYWYRQTLGQGPEFLTYFQNEAQLEKSRLLSDRFSAERPKGSFSTLEIQRTEQGDSAMYLCASSPAQGPATYEQYFGPGTRLTVT.